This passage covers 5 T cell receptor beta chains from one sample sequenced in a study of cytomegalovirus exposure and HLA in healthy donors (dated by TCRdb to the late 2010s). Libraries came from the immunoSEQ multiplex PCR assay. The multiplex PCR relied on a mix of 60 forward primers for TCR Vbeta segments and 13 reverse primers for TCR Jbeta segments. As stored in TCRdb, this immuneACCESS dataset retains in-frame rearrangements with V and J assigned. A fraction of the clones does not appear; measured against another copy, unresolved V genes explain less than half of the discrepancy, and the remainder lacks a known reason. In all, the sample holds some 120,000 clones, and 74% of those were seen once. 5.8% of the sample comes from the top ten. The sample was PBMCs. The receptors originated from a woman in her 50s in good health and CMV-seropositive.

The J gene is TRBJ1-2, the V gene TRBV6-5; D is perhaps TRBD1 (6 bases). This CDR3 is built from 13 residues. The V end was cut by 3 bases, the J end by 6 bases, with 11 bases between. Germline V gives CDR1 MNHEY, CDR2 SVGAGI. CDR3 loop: CASSYRNRDGYTF. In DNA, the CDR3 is TGTGCCAGCAGTTATAGGAACAGGGATGGCTACACCTTC.

The CDR3 here is CASSLFRDRVEKLFF. CDR3 DNA sequence: TGTGCCAGCAGCTTGTTTAGGGACAGGGTCGAAAAACTGTTTTTT. The V and J genes are TRBV5-8 and TRBJ1-4; 9 nucleotides match TRBD1. Germline assignment: CDR1 SGHTS and CDR2 YDEGEE. The ends lost 1 base at V and 8 bases at J; junction bases unmatched: 6. The CDR3 covers 15 residues.

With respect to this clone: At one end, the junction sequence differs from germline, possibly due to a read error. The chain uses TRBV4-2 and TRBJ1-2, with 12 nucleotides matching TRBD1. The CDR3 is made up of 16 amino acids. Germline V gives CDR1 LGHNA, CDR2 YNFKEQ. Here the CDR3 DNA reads TGTGCCTGCAGCCCACTAGGGACAGGGGGCGTGTGGGGCTACACCTTC. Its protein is CACSPLGTGGVWGYTF.

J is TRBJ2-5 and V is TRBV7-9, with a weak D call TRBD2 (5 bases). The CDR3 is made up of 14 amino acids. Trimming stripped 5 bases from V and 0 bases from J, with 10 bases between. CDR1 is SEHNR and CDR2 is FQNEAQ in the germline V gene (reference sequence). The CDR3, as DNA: TGTGCCAGCAGCCACTGGACTGACCAAGAGACCCAGTACTTC. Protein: CASSHWTDQETQYF.

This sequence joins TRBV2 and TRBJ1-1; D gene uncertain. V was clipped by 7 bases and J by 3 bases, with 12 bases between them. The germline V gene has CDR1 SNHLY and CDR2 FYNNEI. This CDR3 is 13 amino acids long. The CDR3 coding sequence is TGTGCCAGCACTGGAGACCGGGACACTGAAGCTTTCTTT. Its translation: CASTGDRDTEAFF.